The 5 T cell receptor beta chains presented below share a single source sample, sequenced in a study of CD8 T cells in Susac syndrome. Reverse transcription used roughly 0.45 to 1 ug RNA and random hexamers. Via MiXCR, TCRdb re-called the immunoSEQ multiplex PCR reads, giving one row per CDR3 protein. The repertoire holds over 150,000 distinct CDR3 sequences, with 90% to 95% as singletons. Sequenced sample: CD4+ T cells from PBMCs. The receptors derive from a human donor with Susac syndrome.

The rearrangement joins TRBV6-5 to TRBJ2-3; D not resolved. The CDR3 runs to 11 residues. Germline loops: CDR1 MNHEY, CDR2 SVGAGI. Trimming shortened V by 7 bases and J by 3 bases, and 5 bases separated the two germline ends. In DNA, the CDR3 is TGTGCCAGCAAGATAACAGATACGCAGTATTTT. Amino acid sequence: CASKITDTQYF.

The chain links TRBV5-1 to TRBJ2-7; 7 positions agree with TRBD2. CDR1 SGHRS and CDR2 YFSETQ come from the germline V gene. V lost 0 bases to trimming and J lost 2 bases; unmatched junction nucleotides: 5. The CDR3 loop spans 15 amino acids. The CDR3 sequence: CASSLVRGEAYEQYF. CDR3 coding DNA: TGCGCCAGCAGCTTGGTTCGGGGGGAGGCCTACGAGCAGTACTTC.

J is TRBJ1-1 and V is TRBV29-1, with a tentative D call TRBD1 (6 bases). Germline V gene sequence: CDR1 SQVTM, CDR2 ANQGSEA. This CDR3 is 13 amino acids long. The V end was cut by 7 bases, the J end by 4 bases, with 16 bases between. For the CDR3, the DNA is TGCAGCGCCGTCCCGGGACACAGCACTGAAGCTTTCTTT. Amino acids: CSAVPGHSTEAFF.

This clonotype was observed a handful of times. The rearrangement uses TRBV12-3 or TRBV12-4 and TRBJ2-7, with D possibly TRBD1 on 6 matching bases. V was clipped by 5 bases and J by 3 bases, with 11 bases between them. This CDR3 region has 13 residues. The CDR3 DNA follows: TGTGCCAGCAGTCGGACAGATAGCTACGAGCAGTACTTC. This gives the protein CASSRTDSYEQYF.

This rearrangement joins TRBV20-1 to TRBJ1-2; the D gene is possibly TRBD1 (5 bases). The germline V gene has CDR1 DFQATT and CDR2 SNEGSKA (reference sequence). This CDR3 contains 13 residues. Trimming took 2 bases from V and 5 from J, leaving 12 bases between them. In nucleotides, the CDR3 is TGCAGTGCTAGACCGACAGCAAATTATGGCTACACCTTC. Its translation: CSARPTANYGYTF.